This passage covers 21 T cell receptor beta chains from one sample sequenced in a study of shared clonotypes between healthy human individuals. Data came from immunoSEQ multiplex PCR; TCRdb stores just in-frame clones and leaves some out. This sample has about 1.5 million clones, with 95% to 97% found just once. Input material: naive CD4+ T cells sorted from blood. Subset: CD45RA+ positively selected. Every receptor here comes from a man aged 30 to 45 in good health.

V usage is TRBV9 and J usage is TRBJ2-7; TRBD1 aligns across 11 bases. The CDR3 spans 14 residues. J was trimmed by 7 bases and V by 4 bases; bases with no gene match: 7. Germline CDR1 SGDLS, CDR2 YYNGEE. This CDR3 is CASSITGTGGEQYF. In nucleotides, the CDR3 is TGTGCCAGCAGCATCACCGGGACAGGGGGAGAGCAGTACTTC.

This chain uses TRBV6-6 with TRBJ2-1; no firm D call. The germline V gene has CDR1 MNHNY and CDR2 SVGAGI (reference sequence). CDR3 length equals 11 residues. V lost 6 bases and J 7 bases, leaving 7 bases between the germline ends. CDR3: CASSQTNEQFF. In DNA form, the CDR3 reads TGTGCCAGCAGCCAGACTAATGAGCAGTTCTTC.

Notes on this clone: This specimen includes other DNA sequences encoding the same CDR3. The chain has TRBV10-3 and TRBJ1-5; 7 nucleotides match TRBD1. Germline values: CDR1 ENHRY, CDR2 SYGVKD. Trimming cost V 0 bases and J 4 bases; bases outside gene matches: 0. The CDR3 loop spans 14 amino acids. Here the CDR3 DNA reads TGTGCCATCAGTGAGTCACAGGGGAATCAGCCCCAGCATTTT. As protein: CAISESQGNQPQHF.

The chain has TRBV19 and TRBJ1-5; D not resolved. The CDR3 is made up of 14 amino acids. CDR1 and CDR2 (germline): LNHDA, SQIVND (reference sequence). The CDR3 coding sequence is TGTGCGTCGGACGGTTATCTTAGCAATCAGCCCCAGCATTTT. This translates into CASDGYLSNQPQHF.

The chain combines TRBV7-2 with TRBJ2-2, with 9 bases aligning to TRBD1. There are 16 residues in the CDR3. J gave up 0 bases and V 3 bases, and 2 bases lay outside the gene matches. Germline CDR1 reads SGHTA; CDR2 reads FQGNSA. The CDR3 bases are TGTGCCAGCAGCTTTACAGGGGGCGCGAACACCGGGGAGCTGTTTTTT. It is translated as CASSFTGGANTGELFF.

The V call is TRBV30, the J call TRBJ1-5, with D maybe TRBD1 (5 bases). The CDR3 runs 13 residues. The V gene's germline CDR1 is GTSNPN and CDR2 SVGIG (reference sequence). V was cut by 3 bases and J by 6 bases, with 12 bases left in between. The CDR3 loop is CAWRQGLGQPQHF. CDR3 bases: TGTGCCTGGAGGCAGGGTTTAGGTCAGCCCCAGCATTTT.

This chain joins TRBV7-6 and TRBJ2-5; perhaps TRBD2 as D (6 bases). Germline V gives CDR1 SGHVS, CDR2 FNYEAQ. There are 14 residues in the CDR3. Trimming stripped 4 bases from V and 3 bases from J, with 12 bases between. For the CDR3, the DNA is TGTGCCAGCAGCTCTAGCCCGGGGGAAGAGACCCAGTACTTC. Translating it yields CASSSSPGEETQYF.

The chain is built from TRBV11-2 and TRBJ2-1, with 7 bases identical to TRBD2. Per the germline V gene, CDR1 is SGHAT and CDR2 is FQNNGV. The ends lost 5 bases at V and 0 bases at J; junction bases unmatched: 10. The CDR3 length is 17 residues. The CDR3 nucleotides are TGTGCCAGCAGCGCACGACCTAGCGGCCACTCCTACAATGAGCAGTTCTTC. It codes for CASSARPSGHSYNEQFF.

This chain uses TRBV2 with TRBJ1-4, with 7 positions matching TRBD1. Trimming at V came to 6 bases and at J to 8 bases, leaving 9 bases not matched to a gene. Germline V gene sequence: CDR1 SNHLY, CDR2 FYNNEI. The length of the CDR3 is 14 residues. The CDR3 DNA is TGTGCCAGCAGGGAAACAGGGGTCTGGGAAAAACTGTTTTTT. Translation gives CASRETGVWEKLFF. The full variable domain, its missing parts supplied by reference TRBV2 and TRBJ1-4, is EPEVTQTPSHQVTQMGQEVILRCVPISNHLYFYWYRQILGQKVEFLVSFYNNEISEKSEIFDDQFSVERPDGSNFTLKIRSTKLEDSAMYFCASRETGVWEKLFFGSGTQLSVL.

The chain recombines TRBV18 with TRBJ2-5, with TRBD2 matching over 11 bases. With 4 bases clipped from V and 0 bases from J, the junction kept 10 bases outside the gene matches. The CDR3 has 18 residues. The germline V gene encodes CDR1 KGHSH and CDR2 LQKENI. This chain's CDR3 is CASSRRLAGKEYQETQYF. CDR3 DNA: TGTGCCAGCTCACGTAGACTAGCGGGAAAAGAGTACCAAGAGACCCAGTACTTC. The full variable domain, its missing parts supplied by reference TRBV18 and TRBJ2-5, is NAGVMQNPRHLVRRRGQEARLRCSPMKGHSHVYWYRQLPEEGLKFMVYLQKENIIDESGMPKERFSAEFPKEGPSILRIQQVVRGDSAAYFCASSRRLAGKEYQETQYFGPGTRLLVL.

The table lists this clone with a few counts. The V call is TRBV30, the J call TRBJ1-5; D is ambiguous. V shed 1 base and J shed 4 bases, with 14 bases lying between them. Germline V gene lookup returns CDR1 GTSNPN and CDR2 SVGIG (reference sequence). The CDR3 contains 15 residues. In DNA, the CDR3 is TGTGCCTGGAGTGGGGCTGGCAGATTAAATCAGCCCCAGCATTTT. Amino acids: CAWSGAGRLNQPQHF.

This rearrangement joins TRBV10-3 to TRBJ2-7; D may be TRBD1 or TRBD2 (6 bases each). Trimming removed 7 bases at V and 7 bases at J, with 14 bases between. This CDR3 contains 12 residues. In germline, CDR1 is ENHRY, CDR2 SYGVKD. CDR3 residues: CAINPGAGEQYF. The CDR3 DNA reads as TGTGCCATCAACCCGGGGGCTGGTGAGCAGTACTTC.

The rearrangement links TRBV2 to TRBJ1-3, with no clear D. The CDR3 contains 13 residues. Germline V lookup: CDR1 SNHLY, CDR2 FYNNEI. Between the trimmed V and J ends, which lost 8 bases and 0 bases, there was a span of 8 bases. The CDR3: CASGTYSGNTIYF. The DNA of the CDR3 is TGTGCCAGCGGAACATACTCTGGAAACACCATATATTTT. Filled out from reference TRBV2 and TRBJ1-3, the complete variable domain reads EPEVTQTPSHQVTQMGQEVILRCVPISNHLYFYWYRQILGQKVEFLVSFYNNEISEKSEIFDDQFSVERPDGSNFTLKIRSTKLEDSAMYFCASGTYSGNTIYFGEGSWLTVV.

This clone was detected once. The chain carries TRBV18 and TRBJ2-7; 7 bases fit TRBD1. The CDR3 runs 16 residues. The V gene's germline CDR1 is KGHSH and CDR2 LQKENI. The trim removed 6 bases at V and 0 bases at J, leaving 11 bases unmatched. In nucleotides, the CDR3 is TGTGCCAGCTCCCTCAGCAGGGGGTTTAGCTCCTACGAGCAGTACTTC. Translating gives CASSLSRGFSSYEQYF.

V is TRBV5-1 and J is TRBJ2-7; D not resolved. CDR3 length equals 14 residues. From germline, CDR1 is SGHRS and CDR2 YFSETQ. V was pared by 0 bases and J by 3 bases, with 10 bases between. In nucleotides, the CDR3 is TGCGCCAGCAGCTTGGACAGTCTTATCTACGAGCAGTACTTC. It translates to CASSLDSLIYEQYF.

The J gene is TRBJ2-1, the V gene TRBV5-4, with 8 bases matching TRBD2. The V gene end was trimmed by 2 bases and the J gene end by 2 bases; junction bases not matched to a gene: 3. The CDR3 has 15 residues. From germline, CDR1 is SGHNT and CDR2 YYREEE (reference sequence). The CDR3 reads CASSFQLAAYNEQFF. The CDR3 region has the DNA TGTGCCAGCAGCTTTCAACTAGCGGCCTACAATGAGCAGTTCTTC.

V is TRBV19 and J is TRBJ2-7; 10 positions agree with TRBD2. The V gene end was trimmed by 5 bases and the J gene end by 7 bases; junction bases not matched to a gene: 5. Germline CDR1 and CDR2: LNHDA and SQIVND (reference sequence). This CDR3 contains 13 residues. Here the CDR3 DNA reads TGTGCCAGTAGTCCACTAGCGGGGAGGGAGCAGTACTTC. Its protein is CASSPLAGREQYF. The variable domain in full, with the rest retrieved from reference TRBV19 and TRBJ2-7, is DGGITQSPKYLFRKEGQNVTLSCEQNLNHDAMYWYRQDPGQGLRLIYYSQIVNDFQKGDIAEGYSVSREKKESFPLTVTSAQKNPTAFYLCASSPLAGREQYFGPGTRLTVT.

The chain links TRBV5-4 to TRBJ2-3; D is unresolved. The length of the CDR3 is 13 residues. Trimming took 0 bases from V and 6 from J, leaving 8 bases between them. Germline V lookup: CDR1 SGHNT, CDR2 YYREEE (reference sequence). CDR3 region: CASSLVSRDTQYF. The CDR3 nucleotides read TGTGCCAGCAGCTTGGTTAGCCGGGATACGCAGTATTTT.

The V call is TRBV7-6, the J call TRBJ2-5; D possibly corresponds to TRBD2 (6 bases). The V and J ends lost 2 bases and 5 bases respectively, with 9 bases between them. Germline CDR1 reads SGHVS; CDR2 reads FNYEAQ. The CDR3 is 13 amino acids. DNA for the CDR3: TGTGCCAGCAGCTTATCGGGGAGGGAGACCCAGTACTTC. This encodes CASSLSGRETQYF.

The rearrangement links TRBV10-2 to TRBJ2-1, with TRBD2 matching over 12 bases. The junction had 7 bases not matched to a gene; V was cut back by 3 bases and J by 4 bases. CDR3 length: 17 amino acids. Germline lookup yields CDR1 WSHSY and CDR2 SAAADI. CDR3 DNA: TGCGCCAGCAGTGATGTCCTAGCGGGAGGGCCTTACAATGAGCAGTTCTTC. This sequence encodes CASSDVLAGGPYNEQFF.

The chain is built from TRBV6-1 and TRBJ2-7; 9 bases fit TRBD2. V lost 10 bases, J lost 3 bases, and 10 bases stayed unmatched. Germline V CDR1 and CDR2: MNHNS, SASEGT. There are 14 residues in the CDR3. This CDR3 is CATVAGDYHYEQYF. CDR3 nucleotide sequence: TGTGCCACCGTAGCGGGAGACTACCACTACGAGCAGTACTTC.